This T cell receptor (beta chain) was obtained from a study of identical twins. Remarks on this clonotype: Its antigen is not known.

Study conclusions and caveats: The presence of invariant MAIT and iNKT cells could partly confound analyses of zero-insertion sequences.

This CDR3 is built from 15 residues. From germline, CDR1 is LNHNV and CDR2 YYDKDF (reference sequence). The ends were cut back, 0 bases at V and 2 bases at J, with 11 bases in the middle. A universal primer site was created by template switching, with the cDNA bearing unique molecular identifiers. TCRdb independently ran MiXCR on the 5' RACE reads; one entry per CDR3 protein. The sample shows approximately 220,000 distinct CDR3 sequences, 7% to 8.5% of them seen only once. The data were also submitted as part of a second study, on yellow fever vaccine responses in identical twins.

Sequencing was performed on CD8+ T cells sorted from blood. This TCR was sampled from a woman under 30 in good health. This chain connects TRBV15 to TRBJ2-7, with a possible D match to TRBD2 (6 bases). For the CDR3, the DNA is TGTGCCACCAGCAGAGAGACTAGGGGCGCCTACGAGCAGTACTTC. Encoded protein: CATSRETRGAYEQYF.